The T cell receptor (beta chain) described here comes from a study of cytomegalovirus exposure and HLA in healthy donors. Whole-study results and caveats: Several of the most significant clusters were apparently associated with common viral pathogens in a later analysis.

Note on this clone: Its antigen remains unidentified.

J was trimmed by 0 bases and V by 0 bases; bases with no gene match: 3. The CDR3 is 17 residues long. Primers: 60 Vbeta forward and 13 Jbeta reverse. The protocol was immunoSEQ multiplex PCR, while the TCRdb copy is restricted to in-frame clones and leaves out a portion. This sample has roughly 200,000 clones, with roughly 80% found just once. The chain combines TRBV23-1 with TRBJ1-1; 11 positions agree with TRBD1. TRBV23-1 is assigned to the ORF class and has an uncertain function. Sequenced material: PBMCs. The sequence derives from a man aged 30-40 years in good health and CMV-seronegative. CDR3: CASSQSWDRGLNTEAFF. DNA of the CDR3: TGCGCCAGCAGTCAATCTTGGGACAGGGGGTTGAACACTGAAGCTTTCTTT.